The 21 T cell receptor beta chains in this list originate from one sample, sequenced in a study of regulatory T cells. The study's findings and limits: Compared with autologous conventional CD4+ cells and control regulatory cells, CD3G-deficient regulatory T cells showed reduced diversity.

Amplification used 52 TRBV primers and 13 TRBJ primers. Produced via immunoSEQ multiplex PCR; TCRdb's table is partial and in-frame only. The sample shows roughly 2,200 clones, 91% of them seen only once. For these TCRs, the target antigens are not known. What was sequenced was CD4+ Tregs sorted from blood. Source of these receptors: a child under 18 with CD3G deficiency.

The rearrangement uses TRBV28 and TRBJ2-1; no definite D call. The CDR3 is made up of 12 amino acids. V lost 6 bases and J 1 base, leaving 4 bases between the germline ends. The germline CDR1 and CDR2 sequences are MDHEN and SYDVKM. This chain's CDR3 is CASRSSYNEQFF. The CDR3 DNA sequence: TGTGCCAGCAGGTCGTCCTACAATGAGCAGTTCTTC.

The chain recombines TRBV7-8 with TRBJ2-5, with D possibly matching TRBD2 (5 bases). The CDR3 covers 13 residues. Deletions cut 1 base from V and 2 bases from J, with 5 bases between. The germline V gene has CDR1 SGHVS and CDR2 FQNEAQ. CDR3 bases: TGTGCCAGCAGCTTAGGCGGGCAAGAGACCCAGTACTTC. The encoded protein is CASSLGGQETQYF.

The chain employs TRBV6-1 and TRBJ2-7; 11 positions match TRBD2. Trimming removed 6 bases from V and 4 bases from J; junction bases left unmatched: 5. Germline-derived CDR1 and CDR2 are MNHNS and SASEGT. The CDR3 totals 14 residues. The CDR3 reads CASSELAGVYEQYF. As DNA, the CDR3 is TGTGCCAGCAGCGAACTAGCGGGAGTTTACGAGCAGTACTTC.

The gene calls are TRBV28 and TRBJ2-7; no definite D call. The germline gives CDR1 MDHEN, CDR2 SYDVKM. Trimming stripped 5 bases from V and 1 base from J, with 12 bases between. The CDR3 has 14 amino acids. CDR3 protein: CASSVGGVSYEQYF. CDR3 sequence (DNA): TGTGCCAGCAGTGTCGGTGGTGTATCCTACGAGCAGTACTTC.

V is TRBV12-5 and J is TRBJ2-3; 8 bases agree with TRBD1. This CDR3 contains 15 residues. Unmatched junction bases numbered 9, after V lost 7 bases and J lost 3 bases. Germline V gives CDR1 LGHNT, CDR2 FRNRAP. This chain's CDR3 is CASAQGATRTDTQYF. In nucleotides, the CDR3 is TGTGCTAGTGCCCAGGGGGCCACAAGGACAGATACGCAGTATTTT.

This chain links TRBV6-1 with TRBJ1-2; the D is unclear. V was trimmed by 8 bases and J by 8 bases, leaving 15 bases between them. This CDR3 contains 12 residues. CDR1 and CDR2 (germline): MNHNS, SASEGT. The chain's CDR3 is CASGLGGNGYTF. The CDR3 DNA reads TGTGCCAGCGGGCTGGGAGGAAACGGCTACACCTTC.

V usage is TRBV7-9 and J usage is TRBJ2-1; 9 positions match TRBD2. The CDR3 length is 15 residues. CDR1 SEHNR and CDR2 FQNEAQ come from the germline V gene (reference sequence). The trim removed 2 bases at V and 8 bases at J, leaving 7 bases unmatched. The DNA for the CDR3 is TGTGCCAGCAGCTTATTTAGCGGGGGCCGGGATGAGCAGTTCTTC. As protein: CASSLFSGGRDEQFF. The complete variable domain, with remaining parts taken from reference TRBV7-9 and TRBJ2-1, reads DTGVSQNPRHKITKRGQNVTFRCDPISEHNRLYWYRQTLGQGPEFLTYFQNEAQLEKSRLLSDRFSAERPKGSFSTLEIQRTEQGDSAMYLCASSLFSGGRDEQFFGPGTRLTVL.

The chain uses TRBV4-1 and TRBJ2-6; D possibly corresponds to TRBD2 (6 bases). Trimming left V 4 bases short and J 1 base short, with 14 bases between. The CDR3 is made up of 17 amino acids. Germline V lookup: CDR1 MGHRA, CDR2 YSYEKL. The CDR3 sequence is CASSRGWGDSGANVLTF. The CDR3 nucleotides are TGCGCCAGCAGCCGAGGGTGGGGGGATTCTGGGGCCAACGTCCTGACTTTC.

This rearrangement joins TRBV10-3 to TRBJ2-3; D call uncertain. From germline, CDR1 is ENHRY and CDR2 SYGVKD. CDR3 length: 12 amino acids. V was cut by 5 bases and J by 6 bases, with 9 bases left in between. The CDR3 loop is CAISKDRDTQYF. DNA of the CDR3: TGTGCCATCAGTAAAGACCGGGATACGCAGTATTTT.

V usage is TRBV6-1 and J usage is TRBJ2-7; D may be TRBD1 (5 bases). The germline gives CDR1 MNHNS, CDR2 SASEGT. The CDR3 covers 15 residues. Trimming shortened V by 3 bases and J by 3 bases, and 15 bases separated the two germline ends. Here the CDR3 reads CASSDGTKGNYEQYF. The CDR3 DNA reads as TGTGCCAGCAGTGATGGAACTAAGGGGAACTACGAGCAGTACTTC.

The CDR3 reads CASSPSGLAGGPREQYF. As DNA, the CDR3 is TGCGCCAGCAGCCCCAGCGGGCTAGCGGGAGGGCCTAGGGAGCAGTACTTC. The chain couples TRBV5-1 to TRBJ2-7; TRBD2 matches 12 bases. This CDR3 region has 17 residues. Trimming removed 4 bases from V and 7 bases from J; junction bases left unmatched: 15. Germline loops: CDR1 SGHRS, CDR2 YFSETQ.

The chain combines TRBV19 with TRBJ2-1; D gene ambiguous. The germline CDR1 and CDR2 sequences are LNHDA and SQIVND (reference sequence). V shed 3 bases and J shed 2 bases, with 8 bases lying between them. CDR3 length: 14 residues. The CDR3 DNA reads as TGTGCCAGTAGTATTTCGGCTACCTACAATGAGCAGTTCTTC. Protein sequence: CASSISATYNEQFF.

V gene TRBV7-8 combines with J gene TRBJ2-5; 8 positions match TRBD2. This CDR3 is built from 17 residues. Trimming at V came to 1 base and at J to 3 bases, leaving 10 bases not matched to a gene. Germline lookup yields CDR1 SGHVS and CDR2 FQNEAQ. As DNA, the CDR3 is TGTGCCAGCAGCTTAGTGGGGTTCGGTAGCGGGAAAGAGACCCAGTACTTC. As protein: CASSLVGFGSGKETQYF.

The chain links TRBV28 to TRBJ2-5, with a possible D match to TRBD2 (5 bases). Near its end, the DNA agrees better with TRBJ2-7, so the J call may be wrong. CDR1 is MDHEN, CDR2 SYDVKM, per germline. This CDR3 spans 14 amino acids. The CDR3 region has the DNA TGTGCCAGCAGCCGTTTCCGGGGTAAGCCCGAGCAGTACTTC. It encodes CASSRFRGKPEQYF.

The chain links TRBV11-1 to TRBJ2-1; D remains ambiguous. Germline V gene data show CDR1 as SGHAT and CDR2 as FQDESV (reference sequence). The V and J ends lost 2 bases and 6 bases respectively, with 11 bases between them. CDR3 length: 14 residues. CDR3 amino acids: CASSLRVSPNEQFF. The DNA for the CDR3 is TGTGCCAGCAGCTTAAGGGTTTCTCCCAATGAGCAGTTCTTC.

The rearrangement joins TRBV6-1 to TRBJ2-7; D perhaps matches TRBD2 (5 bases). The CDR3 is made up of 13 amino acids. V lost 4 bases and J 3 bases, leaving 10 bases between the germline ends. Per the germline V gene, CDR1 is MNHNS and CDR2 is SASEGT. The CDR3 coding sequence is TGTGCCAGCAGTGGTGGTCGGGGCTACGAGCAGTACTTC. Translating it yields CASSGGRGYEQYF.

The V and J genes are TRBV19 and TRBJ1-1; 8 bases line up with TRBD1. V trimming: 3 bases; J trimming: 4 bases; junction bases outside the gene matches: 7. The V gene's germline CDR1 is LNHDA and CDR2 SQIVND (reference sequence). The CDR3 loop spans 15 amino acids. The CDR3 region is CASSISGQEGTEAFF. CDR3 DNA: TGTGCCAGTAGTATTTCGGGACAGGAGGGCACTGAAGCTTTCTTT.

The V and J genes are TRBV5-1 and TRBJ2-5; 7 nucleotides align to TRBD2. From germline, CDR1 is SGHRS and CDR2 YFSETQ. With V trimmed by 5 bases and J by 5 bases, 9 bases remained unmatched. The CDR3 runs 14 residues. The CDR3 reads CASRGGPRPETQYF. The CDR3 DNA reads as TGCGCCAGCAGGGGAGGGCCTCGACCGGAGACCCAGTACTTC.

This rearrangement joins TRBV6-1 to TRBJ2-2; 9 bases are shared with TRBD1. This CDR3 spans 15 amino acids. V lost 0 bases, J lost 6 bases, and 2 bases stayed unmatched. Germline V gives CDR1 MNHNS, CDR2 SASEGT. CDR3 sequence: CASSEARQGAGELFF. The CDR3 DNA is TGTGCCAGCAGTGAAGCGAGACAGGGGGCCGGGGAGCTGTTTTTT.

This chain connects TRBV5-1 to TRBJ2-3; TRBD2 matches 9 bases. CDR1 SGHRS and CDR2 YFSETQ come from the germline V gene. This CDR3 has 15 residues. V lost 0 bases to trimming and J lost 3 bases; unmatched junction nucleotides: 2. CDR3: CASSLGSGSTDTQYF. The CDR3 DNA follows: TGCGCCAGCAGCTTGGGTAGCGGGAGTACAGATACGCAGTATTTT.

The chain joins TRBV7-8 to TRBJ2-2; the D gene is possibly TRBD2 (6 bases). Germline V gene sequence: CDR1 SGHVS, CDR2 FQNEAQ. Trimming pared 3 bases from V and 3 bases from J, leaving 11 bases between. The CDR3 has 15 residues. This chain's CDR3 is CASSLAGTHTGELFF. CDR3 DNA: TGTGCCAGCAGCTTGGCCGGGACTCACACCGGGGAGCTGTTTTTT. Drawing the rest from reference TRBV7-8 and TRBJ2-2, the complete variable domain is GAGVSQSPRYKVAKRGQDVALRCDPISGHVSLFWYQQALGQGPEFLTYFQNEAQLDKSGLPSDRFFAERPEGSVSTLKIQRTQQEDSAVYLCASSLAGTHTGELFFGEGSRLTVL.